The entry below gives a single T cell receptor beta chain sequence along with its context. Other DNA sequences within the sample encode an identical CDR3. The CDR3 covers 14 residues. The V segment lost 4 bases and the J segment 0 bases; nucleotides outside the gene matches: 3. From germline, CDR1 is SGHRS and CDR2 YFSETQ. The entry originates in a study of shared clonotypes between healthy human individuals. Sequenced by immunoSEQ multiplex PCR; TCRdb stores in-frame clones only, minus some. The top ten clones hold under 0.45% of a sample with some 2.3 million clones, approximately 93% of them seen once.

The receptor was derived from a man aged 18 to 29 in good health. Some clones in this sample may be carry-over from other donors' samples. The V gene is TRBV5-1, the J gene TRBJ2-7, with 8 bases lining up with TRBD2. The sequencing sample was made of naive CD4+ T cells from PBMCs. Sample subset: CD45RA+ positively selected. The CDR3 sequence is CASSRGGDSYEQYF. CDR3 in DNA: TGCGCCAGCAGCCGGGGGGGAGACTCCTACGAGCAGTACTTC.